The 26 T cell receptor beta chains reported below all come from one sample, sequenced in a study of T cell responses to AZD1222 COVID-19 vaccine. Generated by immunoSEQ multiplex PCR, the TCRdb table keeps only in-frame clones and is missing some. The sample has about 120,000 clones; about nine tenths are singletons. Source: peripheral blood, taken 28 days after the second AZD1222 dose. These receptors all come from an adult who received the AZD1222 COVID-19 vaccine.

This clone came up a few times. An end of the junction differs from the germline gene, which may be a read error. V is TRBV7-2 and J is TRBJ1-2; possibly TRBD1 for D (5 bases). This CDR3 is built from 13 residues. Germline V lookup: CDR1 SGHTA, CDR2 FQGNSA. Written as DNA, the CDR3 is TGTGCCAGCAGCTCTAATGTGGCAGGGAGACACCACTTC. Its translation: CASSSNVAGRHHF.

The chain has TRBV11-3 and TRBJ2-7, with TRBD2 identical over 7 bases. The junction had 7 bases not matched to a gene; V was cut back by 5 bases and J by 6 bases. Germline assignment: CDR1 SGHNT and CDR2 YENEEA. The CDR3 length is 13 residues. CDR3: CASSPEGGVEQYF. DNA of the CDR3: TGTGCCAGCAGCCCAGAGGGAGGGGTCGAGCAGTACTTC.

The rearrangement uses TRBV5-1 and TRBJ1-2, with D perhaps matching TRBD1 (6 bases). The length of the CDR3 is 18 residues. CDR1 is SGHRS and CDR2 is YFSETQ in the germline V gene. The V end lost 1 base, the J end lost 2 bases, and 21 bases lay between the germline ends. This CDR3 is CASSLIPLHEGQNYGYTF. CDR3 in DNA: TGCGCCAGCAGCTTGATCCCCCTCCACGAAGGACAGAACTATGGCTACACCTTC.

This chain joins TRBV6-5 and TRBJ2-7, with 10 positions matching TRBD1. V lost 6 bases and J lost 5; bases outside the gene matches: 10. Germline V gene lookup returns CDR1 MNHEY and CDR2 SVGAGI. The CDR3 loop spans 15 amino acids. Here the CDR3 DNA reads TGTGCCAGCAGGATGGGACAGGGGAGTTCCGACGAGCAGTACTTC. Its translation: CASRMGQGSSDEQYF.

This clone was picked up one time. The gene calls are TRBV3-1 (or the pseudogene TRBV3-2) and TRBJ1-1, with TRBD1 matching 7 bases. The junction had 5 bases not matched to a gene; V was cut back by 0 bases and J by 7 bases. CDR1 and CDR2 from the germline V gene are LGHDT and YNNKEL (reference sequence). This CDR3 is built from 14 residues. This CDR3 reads CASSQDQAGGEAFF. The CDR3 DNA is TGTGCCAGCAGCCAAGATCAGGCAGGGGGTGAAGCTTTCTTT.

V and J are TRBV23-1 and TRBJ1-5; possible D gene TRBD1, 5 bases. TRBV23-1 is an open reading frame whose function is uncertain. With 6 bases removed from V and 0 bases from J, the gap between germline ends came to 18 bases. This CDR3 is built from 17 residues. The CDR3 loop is CASSPGGTHYSNQPQHF. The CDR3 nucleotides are TGCGCCAGCAGCCCAGGAGGGACTCACTATAGCAATCAGCCCCAGCATTTT.

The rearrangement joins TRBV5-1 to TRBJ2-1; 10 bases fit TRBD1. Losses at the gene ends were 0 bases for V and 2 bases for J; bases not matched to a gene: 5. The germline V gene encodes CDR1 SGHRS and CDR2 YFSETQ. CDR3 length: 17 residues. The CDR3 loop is CASSLGMTGGTYNEQFF. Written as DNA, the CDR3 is TGCGCCAGCAGCTTGGGCATGACAGGGGGCACCTACAATGAGCAGTTCTTC.

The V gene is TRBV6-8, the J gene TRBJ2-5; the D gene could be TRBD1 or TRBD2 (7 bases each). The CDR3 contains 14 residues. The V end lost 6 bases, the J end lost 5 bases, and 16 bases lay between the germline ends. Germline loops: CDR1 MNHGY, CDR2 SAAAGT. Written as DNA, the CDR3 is TGTGCCAGCAGACTCACAGGGGAGGGGGAGACCCAGTACTTC. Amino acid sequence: CASRLTGEGETQYF.

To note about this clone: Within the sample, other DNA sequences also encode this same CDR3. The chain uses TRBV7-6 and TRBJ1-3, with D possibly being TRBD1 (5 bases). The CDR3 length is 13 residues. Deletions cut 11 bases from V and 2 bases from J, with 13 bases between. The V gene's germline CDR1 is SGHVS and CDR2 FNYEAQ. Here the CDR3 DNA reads TGTGCCTCCAGTGGGGGTCCTGGAAACACCATATATTTT. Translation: CASSGGPGNTIYF.

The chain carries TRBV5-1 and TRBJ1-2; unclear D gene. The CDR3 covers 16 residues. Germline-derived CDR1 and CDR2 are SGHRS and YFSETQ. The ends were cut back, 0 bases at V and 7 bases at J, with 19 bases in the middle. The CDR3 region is CASSLVVSRGGSGYTF. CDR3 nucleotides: TGCGCCAGCAGCTTGGTGGTATCTCGGGGAGGTTCTGGCTACACCTTC.

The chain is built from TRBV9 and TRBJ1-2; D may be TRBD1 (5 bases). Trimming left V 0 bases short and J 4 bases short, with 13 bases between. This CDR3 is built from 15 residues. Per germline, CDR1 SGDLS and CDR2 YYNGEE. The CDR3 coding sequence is TGTGCCAGCAGCGTAGCTTCTCAGGGAGTCTATGGCTACACCTTC. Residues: CASSVASQGVYGYTF. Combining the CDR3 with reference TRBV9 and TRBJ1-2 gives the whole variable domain DSGVTQTPKHLITATGQRVTLRCSPRSGDLSVYWYQQSLDQGLQFLIQYYNGEERAKGNILERFSAQQFPDLHSELNLSSLELGDSALYFCASSVASQGVYGYTFGSGTRLTVV.

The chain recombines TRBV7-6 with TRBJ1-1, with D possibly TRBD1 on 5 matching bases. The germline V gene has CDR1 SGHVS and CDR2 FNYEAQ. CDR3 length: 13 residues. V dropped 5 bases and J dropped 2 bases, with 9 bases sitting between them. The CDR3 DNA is TGTGCCAGCAGCAAGACAGTAAACACTGAAGCTTTCTTT. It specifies CASSKTVNTEAFF.

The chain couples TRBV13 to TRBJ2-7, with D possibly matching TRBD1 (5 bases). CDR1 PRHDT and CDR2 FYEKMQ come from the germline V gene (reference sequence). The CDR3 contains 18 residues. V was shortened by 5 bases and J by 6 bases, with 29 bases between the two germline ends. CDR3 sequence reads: CASSPKGPPDLSQGEQYF. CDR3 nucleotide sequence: TGTGCCAGCAGCCCTAAAGGTCCCCCGGACCTCTCCCAGGGCGAGCAGTACTTC.

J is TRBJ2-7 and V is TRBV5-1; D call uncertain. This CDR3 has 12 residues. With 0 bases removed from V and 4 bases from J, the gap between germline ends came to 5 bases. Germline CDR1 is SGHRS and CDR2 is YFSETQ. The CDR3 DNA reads TGCGCCAGCAGCTTGGACCAGTACGAGCAGTACTTC. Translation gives CASSLDQYEQYF.

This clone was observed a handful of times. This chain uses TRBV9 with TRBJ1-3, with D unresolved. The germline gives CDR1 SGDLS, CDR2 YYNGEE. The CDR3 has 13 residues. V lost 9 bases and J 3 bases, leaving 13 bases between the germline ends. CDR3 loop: CATLRGNGNTIYF. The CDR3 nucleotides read TGTGCCACCCTACGGGGAAATGGAAACACCATATATTTT.

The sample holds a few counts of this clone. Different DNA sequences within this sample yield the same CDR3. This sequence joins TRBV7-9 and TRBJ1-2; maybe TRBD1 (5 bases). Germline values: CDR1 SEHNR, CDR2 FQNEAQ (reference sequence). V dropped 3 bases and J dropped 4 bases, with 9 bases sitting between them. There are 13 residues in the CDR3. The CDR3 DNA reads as TGTGCCAGCAGCTTGGGGACGGCCTATGGCTACACCTTC. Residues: CASSLGTAYGYTF.

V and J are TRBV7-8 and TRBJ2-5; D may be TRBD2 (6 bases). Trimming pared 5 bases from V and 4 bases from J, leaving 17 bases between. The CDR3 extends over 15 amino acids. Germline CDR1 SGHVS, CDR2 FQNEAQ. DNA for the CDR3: TGTGCCAGCAGCCCCCAGGACGGGCGGGGAGAGACCCAGTACTTC. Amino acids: CASSPQDGRGETQYF.

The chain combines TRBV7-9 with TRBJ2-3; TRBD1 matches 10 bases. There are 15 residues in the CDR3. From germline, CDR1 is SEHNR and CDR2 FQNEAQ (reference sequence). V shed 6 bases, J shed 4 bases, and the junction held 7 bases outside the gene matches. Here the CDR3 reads CASSSGQGESDTQYF. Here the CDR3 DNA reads TGTGCCAGCAGTTCAGGACAGGGGGAGTCAGATACGCAGTATTTT.

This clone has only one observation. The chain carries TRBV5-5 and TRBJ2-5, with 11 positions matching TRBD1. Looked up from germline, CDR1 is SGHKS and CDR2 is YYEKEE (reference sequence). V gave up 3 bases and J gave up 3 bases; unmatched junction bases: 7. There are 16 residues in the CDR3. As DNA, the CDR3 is TGTGCCAGCAGCTCATTCCCGGGACAGGGGGAAGAGACCCAGTACTTC. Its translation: CASSSFPGQGEETQYF.

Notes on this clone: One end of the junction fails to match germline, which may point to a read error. The CDR3 nucleotides are TGTGCCAGTAGTTTAGAAGGGACAGGGTCAGAGGTAGCCAAAAACATTCAGTACTTC. This encodes CASSLEGTGSEVAKNIQYF. The chain uses TRBV19 and TRBJ2-4, with 9 bases that match TRBD1. CDR3 size: 19 residues. CDR1 and CDR2 from the germline V gene are LNHDA and SQIVND (reference sequence).

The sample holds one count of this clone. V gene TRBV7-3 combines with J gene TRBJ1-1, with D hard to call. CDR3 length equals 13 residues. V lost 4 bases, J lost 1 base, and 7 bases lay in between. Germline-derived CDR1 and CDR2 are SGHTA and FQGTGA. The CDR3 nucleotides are TGTGCCAGCAGCTCCTCGGGGAACACTGAAGCTTTCTTT. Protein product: CASSSSGNTEAFF.

The DNA for the CDR3 is TGTGCCAGCAGTTCTAGCGGGGAGGCCGATGAGCAGTTCTTC. Its translation: CASSSSGEADEQFF. The rearrangement uses TRBV6-5 and TRBJ2-1; 9 bases are shared with TRBD2. V lost 4 bases and J lost 8; bases outside the gene matches: 6. This CDR3 is built from 14 residues. CDR1 is MNHEY, CDR2 SVGAGI, per germline.

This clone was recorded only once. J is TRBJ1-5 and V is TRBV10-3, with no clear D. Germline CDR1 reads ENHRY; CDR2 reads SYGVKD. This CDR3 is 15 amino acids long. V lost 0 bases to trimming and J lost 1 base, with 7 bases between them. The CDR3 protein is CAISESGSSNQPQHF. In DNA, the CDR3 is TGTGCCATCAGTGAGTCCGGATCGAGCAATCAGCCCCAGCATTTT.

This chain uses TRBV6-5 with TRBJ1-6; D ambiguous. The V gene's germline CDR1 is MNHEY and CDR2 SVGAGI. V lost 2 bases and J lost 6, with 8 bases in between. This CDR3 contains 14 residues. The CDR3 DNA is TGTGCCAGCAGTTACAGGGTGCCTAATTCACCCCTCCACTTT. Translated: CASSYRVPNSPLHF.

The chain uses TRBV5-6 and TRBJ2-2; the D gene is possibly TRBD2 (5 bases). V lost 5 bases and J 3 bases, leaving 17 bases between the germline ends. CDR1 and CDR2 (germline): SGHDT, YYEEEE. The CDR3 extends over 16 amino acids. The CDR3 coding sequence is TGTGCCAGCAGTCCTCGCATCGCGGGCGACACCGGGGAGCTGTTTTTT. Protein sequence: CASSPRIAGDTGELFF.

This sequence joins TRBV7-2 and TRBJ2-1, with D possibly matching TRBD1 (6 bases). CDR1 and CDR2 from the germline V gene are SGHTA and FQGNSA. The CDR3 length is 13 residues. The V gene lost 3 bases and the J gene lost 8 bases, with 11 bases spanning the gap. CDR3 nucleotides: TGTGCCAGCAGCTTTTTACAGGGAGATGAGCAGTTCTTC. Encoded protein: CASSFLQGDEQFF.